This TCR beta chain originates from a study of a mutant IDH1 vaccine in newly diagnosed glioma. As for the study in general: The study gave patients eight vaccinations in weeks 1, 3, 5, 7, 11, 15, 19, 23. With temozolomide cycles, or 4-6 weeks after radiotherapy alone, vaccination was started. General study points: There seemed to be no relation between pseudoprogression and changes in top peripheral T cell clonotypes. In approximately 92% of patients, immune responses induced by the vaccine occurred.

The CDR3 covers 16 residues. V was trimmed by 1 base and J by 5 bases, leaving 17 bases between them. Germline CDR1 is LNHNV and CDR2 is YYDKDF (reference sequence). Time point here: week 11, during vaccination. Vaccination used 300 ug of mutant IDH1 20-mer peptide per dose, with topical imiquimod. Sequencing was performed with immunoSEQ multiplex PCR; in TCRdb, only in-frame clones are kept and a portion is missing. Altogether about 35,000 clones are present, about four fifths being singletons, with the ten largest covering approximately 16%. In this sample, this clone turned up once. The antigen is undetermined.

This receptor was identified in a woman younger than 45 with glioma. Some clones in this sample may be carry-over from other donors' samples. This chain uses TRBV15 with TRBJ1-1, with D perhaps matching TRBD1 (5 bases). The sample was peripheral blood mononuclear cells (PBMCs), taken from a glioma patient whose treatment included an IDH1 peptide vaccine. CDR3 sequence: CATSRGQQAWGTEAFF. The DNA for the CDR3 is TGTGCCACCAGCAGAGGTCAGCAGGCCTGGGGGACTGAAGCTTTCTTT.